This TCR beta chain was documented in a study of identical twins. Overall study findings and caveats: Cord blood beta clonotypes that were abundant carried fewer insertions, and memory repertoires showed no such trend. Among monozygotic twins, out-of-frame TCR alpha sharing exceeded what models predicted. The analysis was cross-sectional rather than longitudinal within donors.

TCRdb called the 5' RACE reads again in MiXCR, with one record for every CDR3 protein. The sample lists under 250,000 distinct CDR3 sequences, about 13% occurring once. No donor was unhealthy or non-Caucasian. Germline values: CDR1 SGHDT, CDR2 YYEEEE. The CDR3 covers 17 residues. Unmatched junction bases numbered 8, after V lost 0 bases and J lost 3 bases. Only a few counts were recorded for this clonotype. Antigen specificity is unknown. The same data also contributed to another study, on yellow fever vaccine responses in identical twins.

Sequenced sample: memory (CD45RO+) T cells sorted from blood. This sequence joins TRBV5-6 and TRBJ2-4, with TRBD1 identical over 8 bases. This TCR came from a woman between 18 and 29 years old in good health. CDR3 loop: CASSLGVDRERKNIQYF. CDR3 nucleotides: TGTGCCAGCAGCTTGGGGGTGGACAGGGAACGCAAAAACATTCAGTACTTC.